The 8 T cell receptor beta chains below come from one sample, sequenced in a study of CD8 T cells in Susac syndrome. RNA in amounts of about 0.45 to 1 ug was reverse transcribed with random hexamers. TCRdb analysed the immunoSEQ multiplex PCR reads with MiXCR anew, one entry per CDR3 protein. The profile shows a few hundred thousand distinct CDR3 sequences, approximately 85% of them singletons. Input material: CD8+ T cells from PBMCs. The receptors here all came from a human donor with multiple sclerosis.

The chain links TRBV9 to TRBJ2-2; D might be TRBD1 or TRBD2, each matching 6 bases. Germline V CDR1 and CDR2: SGDLS, YYNGEE. Trimming stripped 3 bases from V and 7 bases from J, with 10 bases between. The CDR3 has 13 amino acids. The CDR3 is CASSEGGIGELFF. For the CDR3, the DNA is TGTGCCAGCAGCGAGGGGGGAATCGGGGAGCTGTTTTTT. The full variable domain, rest sourced from reference TRBV9 and TRBJ2-2, is DSGVTQTPKHLITATGQRVTLRCSPRSGDLSVYWYQQSLDQGLQFLIQYYNGEERAKGNILERFSAQQFPDLHSELNLSSLELGDSALYFCASSEGGIGELFFGEGSRLTVL.

This chain connects TRBV27 to TRBJ2-5, with D tentatively TRBD1 (5 bases). Germline assignment: CDR1 MNHEY and CDR2 SMNVEV (reference sequence). CDR3 length: 13 amino acids. Trimming cost V 5 bases and J 6 bases, with 13 bases left between them. CDR3 in amino acids: CASSVDRQKTQYF. DNA for the CDR3: TGTGCCAGCAGTGTCGACCGACAGAAGACCCAGTACTTC.

The chain recombines TRBV6-4 with TRBJ2-1, with TRBD2 identical over 11 bases. J gave up 7 bases and V 2 bases, and 4 bases lay outside the gene matches. CDR1 and CDR2 from the germline V gene are MRHNA and SNTAGT. The CDR3 is made up of 15 amino acids. The CDR3 is CASSDTSGSSNEQFF. The DNA for the CDR3 is TGTGCCAGCAGTGACACTAGCGGGAGCTCGAATGAGCAGTTCTTC.

The chain links TRBV6-1 to TRBJ2-7; 12 nucleotides match TRBD2. Germline CDR1 is MNHNS and CDR2 is SASEGT. CDR3 length: 13 amino acids. V lost 8 bases and J lost 5; bases outside the gene matches: 4. The CDR3 DNA reads TGTGCCAGCCGACTAGCGGGAGATAACGAGCAGTACTTC. This encodes CASRLAGDNEQYF.

This rearrangement joins TRBV5-5 to TRBJ2-7; D may be TRBD2 (6 bases). Germline V CDR1 and CDR2: SGHKS, YYEKEE (reference sequence). The CDR3 has 15 residues. Trimming left V 6 bases short and J 7 bases short, with 23 bases between. CDR3 sequence: CASIPYGGIVEEQYF. The CDR3 coding sequence is TGTGCCAGCATCCCCTACGGGGGAATAGTAGAGGAGCAGTACTTC.

This clonotype was detected once. V is TRBV28 and J is TRBJ2-1; weak D call: TRBD1 (5 bases). CDR1 MDHEN and CDR2 SYDVKM come from the germline V gene. Trimming took off 6 bases at V and 6 bases at J, with 9 bases between the two ends. The CDR3 totals 12 residues. CDR3 residues: CASRFDSNEQFF. DNA of the CDR3: TGTGCCAGCAGATTCGACAGCAATGAGCAGTTCTTC.

The chain combines TRBV20-1 with TRBJ2-3; D is unresolved. This CDR3 has 15 residues. Germline V gene lookup returns CDR1 DFQATT and CDR2 SNEGSKA (reference sequence). V lost 0 bases and J 0 bases, leaving 10 bases between the germline ends. CDR3 in DNA: TGCAGTGCTAGAGATCGGGCTACTAGCACAGATACGCAGTATTTT. This codes for CSARDRATSTDTQYF.

There are a few counts of this clonotype. V gene TRBV5-8 combines with J gene TRBJ2-3; no clear D gene. CDR1 is SGHTS and CDR2 is YDEGEE in the germline V gene. The CDR3 is 15 amino acids. With 0 bases removed from V and 3 bases from J, the gap between germline ends came to 11 bases. The CDR3 reads CASSLDRDYTDTQYF. DNA of the CDR3: TGTGCCAGCAGCTTGGATAGAGATTATACAGATACGCAGTATTTT.